The 10 T cell receptor beta chains presented below share a single source sample, sequenced in a study of blood T cell repertoires in COVID-19 (dated by TCRdb to about 2020). Libraries were prepared through the immunoSEQ multiplex PCR assay. Sourced from immuneACCESS, this table was stored by TCRdb with only in-frame sequences that have V and J called. A share of the clones is absent; for the studies checked, an unresolved V gene accounts for under half, and the remainder has no known explanation. The sample table holds 130,000 to 150,000 clones, of which 80% were seen once. The ten largest account for roughly 13% of the sample. The material sequenced was peripheral blood. These receptors all come from a man aged 60 to 75 with active or convalescent COVID-19.

The J gene is TRBJ1-2, the V gene TRBV4-3; D is perhaps TRBD1 (5 bases). The CDR3 spans 16 residues. Germline CDR1 and CDR2: LGHNA and YSLEER. The V gene lost 0 bases and the J gene lost 3 bases, with 14 bases spanning the gap. The CDR3 sequence is CASSQDGRDGYYGYTF. DNA for the CDR3: TGCGCCAGCAGCCAAGATGGGCGGGACGGGTACTATGGCTACACCTTC.

The chain carries TRBV18 and TRBJ1-1, with D hard to call. V was clipped by 5 bases and J by 9 bases, with 16 bases between them. The CDR3 length is 13 residues. Looked up from germline, CDR1 is KGHSH and CDR2 is LQKENI. CDR3 nucleotides: TGTGCCAGCTCATCCCAGACTCGGAGACAAGCTTTCTTT. It encodes CASSSQTRRQAFF.

V usage is TRBV18 and J usage is TRBJ1-4; TRBD1 matches at 10 bases. Trimming took 0 bases from V and 6 from J; bases not matched to a gene: 1. CDR3 length equals 15 residues. Germline V gene data show CDR1 as KGHSH and CDR2 as LQKENI. In DNA form, the CDR3 reads TGTGCCAGCTCACCACCGGGACAGGGGTATGAAAAACTGTTTTTT. It codes for CASSPPGQGYEKLFF.

CDR3 coding DNA: TGTGCCAGCTCACCTCCCGGAGGCCGAAATGAAAAACTGTTTTTT. Protein product: CASSPPGGRNEKLFF. The chain uses TRBV18 and TRBJ1-4, with unresolved D. The CDR3 is 15 residues long. The ends were cut back, 3 bases at V and 5 bases at J, with 13 bases in the middle. CDR1 KGHSH and CDR2 LQKENI come from the germline V gene.

This clone was recorded once. The CDR3 is CASTSVMGQLYGYTF. The DNA of the CDR3 is TGTGCCAGCACCTCTGTAATGGGACAGCTCTATGGCTACACCTTC. The V and J genes are TRBV28 and TRBJ1-2, with 7 bases that match TRBD1. The CDR3 loop spans 15 amino acids. Germline loops: CDR1 MDHEN, CDR2 SYDVKM. J lost 4 bases, V lost 7 bases, and 12 bases had no gene match.

This clone was seen more than once but under ten times. The J gene is TRBJ2-2, the V gene TRBV5-5, with D unresolved. V lost 1 base and J 1 base, leaving 8 bases between the germline ends. CDR1 is SGHKS, CDR2 YYEKEE, per germline (reference sequence). The CDR3 runs 15 residues. The CDR3 here is CASSLRGENTGELFF. The CDR3 DNA is TGTGCCAGCAGCTTGCGTGGAGAGAACACCGGGGAGCTGTTTTTT.

The chain employs TRBV7-9 and TRBJ1-1; 10 bases are a match to TRBD1. The ends lost 5 bases at V and 4 bases at J; junction bases unmatched: 7. The CDR3 length is 15 residues. Germline V gene lookup returns CDR1 SEHNR and CDR2 FQNEAQ (reference sequence). CDR3 sequence reads: CASSSDRGQGTEAFF. The CDR3 DNA is TGTGCCAGCAGCAGCGACAGGGGGCAGGGCACTGAAGCTTTCTTT.

J is TRBJ2-1 and V is TRBV7-9; 16 nucleotides align to TRBD2. The CDR3 covers 17 residues. The germline V gene has CDR1 SEHNR and CDR2 FQNEAQ (reference sequence). Trimming took 11 bases from V and 0 from J; bases not matched to a gene: 7. The CDR3, as DNA: TGTGCCCCCCGGGGACTAGCGGGAGGGCCCTCCTACAATGAGCAGTTCTTC. Translated: CAPRGLAGGPSYNEQFF.

The J gene is TRBJ2-3, the V gene TRBV3-1 (or the pseudogene TRBV3-2); D is perhaps TRBD2 (6 bases). V lost 4 bases, J lost 4 bases, and 12 bases lay in between. The CDR3 totals 14 residues. CDR1 is LGHDT and CDR2 is YNNKEL in the germline V gene (reference sequence). The DNA for the CDR3 is TGTGCCAGCAGCCCCTATGGAGGGGCAGATACGCAGTATTTT. This sequence encodes CASSPYGGADTQYF.

The genes are TRBV4-1 and TRBJ2-2; possibly TRBD1 for D (5 bases). With 1 base removed from V and 0 bases from J, the gap between germline ends came to 9 bases. The CDR3 contains 16 residues. Germline V gene lookup returns CDR1 MGHRA and CDR2 YSYEKL. The CDR3: CASSQVFRANTGELFF. The CDR3 DNA sequence: TGCGCCAGCAGCCAAGTATTCAGGGCGAACACCGGGGAGCTGTTTTTT.